A single sample gave rise to the 25 T cell receptor beta chains below, sequenced in a study of control samples from healthy donors and cancer patients. Clones were sequenced by immunoSEQ multiplex PCR, and TCRdb holds only the in-frame ones, with some missing. The sample records around 180,000 clones, 80% to 90% being singletons. Material: blood. These receptors all stem from a woman between 25 and 40 years old in good health.

V is TRBV6-6 and J is TRBJ2-2; 7 bases map to TRBD1. CDR1 and CDR2 from the germline V gene are MNHNY and SVGAGI (reference sequence). Trimming took 7 bases from V and 0 from J; bases not matched to a gene: 2. The CDR3 has 14 residues. DNA of the CDR3: TGTGCCAGCAAGGGACAGCCGAACACCGGGGAGCTGTTTTTT. Translated: CASKGQPNTGELFF.

The rearrangement joins TRBV19 to TRBJ2-7; D may be TRBD1 (6 bases). The V gene lost 5 bases and the J gene lost 0 bases, with 11 bases spanning the gap. Germline V gene sequence: CDR1 LNHDA, CDR2 SQIVND (reference sequence). This CDR3 spans 14 amino acids. The chain's CDR3 is CASSLQGSSYEQYF. CDR3 bases: TGTGCCAGTAGTCTACAGGGTAGCTCCTACGAGCAGTACTTC.

The chain uses TRBV29-1 and TRBJ2-1, with 7 nucleotides matching TRBD2. Germline assignment: CDR1 SQVTM and CDR2 ANQGSEA. There are 15 residues in the CDR3. V was clipped by 3 bases and J by 0 bases; unmatched bases: 5. The CDR3 region has the DNA TGCAGCGTTGATACGGGCGGGGGCTCCTACAATGAGCAGTTCTTC. Residues: CSVDTGGGSYNEQFF.

This clone occurred once. V and J are TRBV27 and TRBJ1-2; D ambiguous. Germline V gene sequence: CDR1 MNHEY, CDR2 SMNVEV (reference sequence). The CDR3 covers 15 residues. The ends were cut back, 5 bases at V and 4 bases at J, with 17 bases in the middle. The CDR3 bases are TGTGCCAGCAGTCCCTATATGGGGAACCCCTATGGCTACACCTTC. Protein product: CASSPYMGNPYGYTF.

The J gene is TRBJ1-2, the V gene TRBV5-4, with a possible D match to TRBD1 (5 bases). Germline CDR1 and CDR2: SGHNT and YYREEE (reference sequence). The CDR3 spans 16 residues. The germline V and J ends were trimmed by 6 bases and 0 bases, with 18 bases remaining between them. CDR3 nucleotide sequence: TGTGCCAGCACGGGGGACTGGGGAGGGACTAACTATGGCTACACCTTC. Translated: CASTGDWGGTNYGYTF.

V usage is TRBV11-2 and J usage is TRBJ2-5; 9 bases are a match to TRBD2. J gave up 2 bases and V 1 base, and 2 bases lay outside the gene matches. This CDR3 is 15 amino acids long. Per germline, CDR1 SGHAT and CDR2 FQNNGV. CDR3 bases: TGTGCCAGCAGCTTAGGAACTAGCGGGCAAGAGACCCAGTACTTC. Translation: CASSLGTSGQETQYF.

The chain is built from TRBV28 and TRBJ1-6, with 7 nucleotides matching TRBD1. V lost 6 bases, J lost 7 bases, and 9 bases stayed unmatched. The CDR3 totals 15 residues. CDR1 is MDHEN, CDR2 SYDVKM, per germline. This CDR3 is CASRARDSENSPLHF. The CDR3 DNA follows: TGTGCCAGCAGGGCTCGGGACAGCGAGAATTCACCCCTCCACTTT. Complete variable domain (other parts from reference TRBV28 and TRBJ1-6): DVKVTQSSRYLVKRTGEKVFLECVQDMDHENMFWYRQDPGLGLRLIYFSYDVKMKEKGDIPEGYSVSREKKERFSLILESASTNQTSMYLCASRARDSENSPLHFGNGTRLTVT.

V usage is TRBV5-6 and J usage is TRBJ1-6; weak D call: TRBD1 (5 bases). V was cut by 4 bases and J by 0 bases, with 14 bases left in between. Germline V gene lookup returns CDR1 SGHDT and CDR2 YYEEEE. The CDR3 length is 17 residues. CDR3 coding DNA: TGTGCCAGCAGCCCATTGGGGGGATTCTCCTATAATTCACCCCTCCACTTT. Encoded protein: CASSPLGGFSYNSPLHF.

This clone was detected once. V usage is TRBV3-1 (or the pseudogene TRBV3-2) and J usage is TRBJ2-7; TRBD2 agrees at 13 bases. The V segment lost 0 bases and the J segment 3 bases; nucleotides outside the gene matches: 8. The CDR3 totals 18 residues. Germline CDR1 is LGHDT and CDR2 is YNNKEL (reference sequence). The CDR3 region is CASSQDPTSGRAIYEQYF. The CDR3 coding sequence is TGTGCCAGCAGCCAAGATCCAACTAGCGGGAGGGCTATCTACGAGCAGTACTTC.

This chain uses TRBV15 with TRBJ1-2, with D tentatively TRBD1 (5 bases). Germline values: CDR1 LNHNV, CDR2 YYDKDF (reference sequence). This CDR3 has 16 amino acids. Deletions cut 0 bases from V and 5 bases from J, with 16 bases between. The DNA for the CDR3 is TGTGCCACCAGCAGAGATAAAGGGGCCAACCATTATGGCTACACCTTC. Translation gives CATSRDKGANHYGYTF.

The V and J genes are TRBV9 and TRBJ2-1; weak D call: TRBD1 (6 bases). CDR1 is SGDLS, CDR2 YYNGEE, per germline. The CDR3 is made up of 16 amino acids. The V gene lost 3 bases and the J gene lost 5 bases, with 18 bases spanning the gap. The CDR3 reads CASSAPRSGQDNEQFF. As DNA, the CDR3 is TGTGCCAGCAGCGCACCCAGGTCGGGACAAGACAATGAGCAGTTCTTC.

A few counts support this clone. V and J are TRBV4-2 and TRBJ2-3; TRBD2 agrees at 8 bases. Germline-derived CDR1 and CDR2 are LGHNA and YNFKEQ. CDR3 length: 14 amino acids. V lost 5 bases to trimming and J lost 2 bases; unmatched junction nucleotides: 3. CDR3 in DNA: TGTGCCAGCAGCTCGGGGGGGCCCACAGATACGCAGTATTTT. Translation: CASSSGGPTDTQYF.

The chain links TRBV7-8 to TRBJ1-6; 9 bases fit TRBD1. Per the germline V gene, CDR1 is SGHVS and CDR2 is FQNEAQ. CDR3 size: 15 residues. V lost 1 base and J lost 9; bases outside the gene matches: 4. CDR3 amino acids: CASSLETGGGSPLHF. The CDR3 DNA sequence: TGTGCCAGCAGCTTAGAAACAGGGGGCGGTTCACCCCTCCACTTT.

The V and J genes are TRBV21-1 and TRBJ2-1; the D call in the table, TRBD2, was not verified against the DNA. TRBV21-1 is a pseudogene segment. The CDR3 consists of 19 residues. CDR3 amino acids: CASSIYHHPRCGEGNEQFF. For the CDR3, the DNA is TGTGCCAGCAGCATCTACCACCACCCGCGTTGTGGGGAGGGTAATGAGCAGTTCTTC.

The chain uses TRBV4-2 and TRBJ2-6, with D possibly being TRBD2 (5 bases). Trimming pared 2 bases from V and 1 base from J, leaving 12 bases between. The length of the CDR3 is 17 residues. In germline, CDR1 is LGHNA, CDR2 YNFKEQ. DNA for the CDR3: TGTGCCAGCAGCCAAAGAAGGGAGTGGTCTGGGGCCAACGTCCTGACTTTC. Its translation is CASSQRREWSGANVLTF.

The chain joins TRBV10-3 to TRBJ2-7, with TRBD2 identical over 9 bases. The V segment lost 0 bases and the J segment 4 bases; nucleotides outside the gene matches: 10. The V gene's germline CDR1 is ENHRY and CDR2 SYGVKD. This CDR3 contains 17 residues. The CDR3 region has the DNA TGTGCCATCAGTGAGTCGATGGCGGGGGGGGTTCCGTACGAGCAGTACGTC. Its translation: CAISESMAGGVPYEQYV.

This chain uses TRBV2 with TRBJ2-1; D gene uncertain. V lost 2 bases, J lost 4 bases, and 12 bases lay in between. The CDR3 is 15 residues long. Germline values: CDR1 SNHLY, CDR2 FYNNEI. CDR3 amino acids: CASSELAIAYNEQFF. The CDR3 DNA reads TGTGCCAGCAGTGAATTAGCTATCGCGTACAATGAGCAGTTCTTC.

The gene calls are TRBV30 and TRBJ1-1; 9 bases match TRBD1. This CDR3 comprises 13 residues. Trimming at V came to 2 bases and at J to 5 bases, leaving 3 bases not matched to a gene. Germline V gene sequence: CDR1 GTSNPN, CDR2 SVGIG (reference sequence). Here the CDR3 DNA reads TGTGCCTGGAGTTGGACAGGGGAAACTGAAGCTTTCTTT. Translation gives CAWSWTGETEAFF.

V and J are TRBV5-1 and TRBJ1-2; 8 nucleotides align to TRBD1. The CDR3 consists of 14 residues. The germline gives CDR1 SGHRS, CDR2 YFSETQ. The J segment lost 4 bases and the V segment lost 2 bases, leaving 4 bases of the junction unmatched. CDR3 amino acids: CASSFAGGGYGYTF. The CDR3 bases are TGCGCCAGCAGCTTCGCAGGGGGCGGCTATGGCTACACCTTC.

The chain is built from TRBV7-8 and TRBJ1-1, with D unresolved. Germline CDR1 is SGHVS and CDR2 is FQNEAQ. Between the trimmed V and J ends, which lost 8 bases and 1 base, there was a span of 11 bases. The CDR3 is 13 residues long. CDR3 DNA sequence: TGTGCCAGCCGAACCGACAAGAACACTGAAGCTTTCTTT. Translated, it gives CASRTDKNTEAFF.

The CDR3 DNA reads as TGCGCCAGCAGCCCCAAGATCGGGGCAGGCCCAGATGGCTACACCTTC. It yields the protein CASSPKIGAGPDGYTF. This chain links TRBV4-1 with TRBJ1-2; possible D gene TRBD1, 5 bases. Germline assignment: CDR1 MGHRA and CDR2 YSYEKL. V lost 4 bases and J 6 bases, leaving 21 bases between the germline ends. The CDR3 has 16 residues.

The chain carries TRBV28 and TRBJ1-3; D might be TRBD1 (5 bases). The CDR3 totals 18 residues. Germline V gives CDR1 MDHEN, CDR2 SYDVKM. V was clipped by 3 bases and J by 0 bases, with 18 bases between them. CDR3 sequence reads: CASSFSSGAGLSGNTIYF. CDR3 nucleotide sequence: TGTGCCAGCAGTTTTTCCTCCGGGGCAGGTCTCTCTGGAAACACCATATATTTT. The full variable domain, in which reference TRBV28 and TRBJ1-3 provide the parts outside the CDR3, is DVKVTQSSRYLVKRTGEKVFLECVQDMDHENMFWYRQDPGLGLRLIYFSYDVKMKEKGDIPEGYSVSREKKERFSLILESASTNQTSMYLCASSFSSGAGLSGNTIYFGEGSWLTVV.

This chain's CDR3 is CASSGAGHHPYEQYF. CDR3 DNA sequence: TGCGCCAGCAGCGGAGCGGGGCACCACCCCTACGAGCAGTACTTC. The chain has TRBV5-1 and TRBJ2-7, with TRBD2 matching over 7 bases. This CDR3 has 15 amino acids. Germline CDR1 SGHRS, CDR2 YFSETQ. V lost 4 bases, J lost 2 bases, and 9 bases stayed unmatched.

The chain links TRBV9 to TRBJ2-1, with 14 bases matching TRBD2. The J segment lost 8 bases and the V segment lost 4 bases, leaving 8 bases of the junction unmatched. CDR3 length: 16 residues. Germline CDR1 reads SGDLS; CDR2 reads YYNGEE. CDR3 protein: CASSTAGTSGSHEQFF. The CDR3 nucleotides are TGTGCCAGCAGCACCGCCGGGACTAGCGGGAGTCATGAGCAGTTCTTC.

The chain uses TRBV5-1 and TRBJ1-1; maybe TRBD1 (5 bases). CDR3 size: 14 residues. Trimming cost V 2 bases and J 1 base, with 9 bases left between them. From germline, CDR1 is SGHRS and CDR2 YFSETQ. In nucleotides, the CDR3 is TGCGCCAGCAGCTTTGCGGGGGGGAACACTGAAGCTTTCTTT. It specifies CASSFAGGNTEAFF.